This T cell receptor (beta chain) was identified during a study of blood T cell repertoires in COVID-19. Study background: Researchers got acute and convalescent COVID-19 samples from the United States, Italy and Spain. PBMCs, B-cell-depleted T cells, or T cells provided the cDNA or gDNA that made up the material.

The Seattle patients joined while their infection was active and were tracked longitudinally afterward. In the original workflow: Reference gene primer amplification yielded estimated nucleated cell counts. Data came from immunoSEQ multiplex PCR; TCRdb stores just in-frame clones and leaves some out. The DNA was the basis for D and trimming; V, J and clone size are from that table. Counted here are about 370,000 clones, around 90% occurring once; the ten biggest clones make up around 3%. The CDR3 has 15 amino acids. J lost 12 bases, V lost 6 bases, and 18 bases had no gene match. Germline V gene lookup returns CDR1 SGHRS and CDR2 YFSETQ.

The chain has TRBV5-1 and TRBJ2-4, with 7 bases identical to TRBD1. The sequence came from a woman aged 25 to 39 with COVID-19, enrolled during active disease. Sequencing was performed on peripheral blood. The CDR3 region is CASTESPGTELNQYF. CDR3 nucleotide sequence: TGCGCCAGCACCGAGAGTCCGGGGACAGAACTAAATCAGTACTTC. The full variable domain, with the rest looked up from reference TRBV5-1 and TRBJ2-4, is KAGVTQTPRYLIKTRGQQVTLSCSPISGHRSVSWYQQTPGQGLQFLFEYFSETQRNKGNFPGRFSGRQFSNSRSEMNVSTLELGDSALYLCASTESPGTELNQYFGAGTRLSVL.